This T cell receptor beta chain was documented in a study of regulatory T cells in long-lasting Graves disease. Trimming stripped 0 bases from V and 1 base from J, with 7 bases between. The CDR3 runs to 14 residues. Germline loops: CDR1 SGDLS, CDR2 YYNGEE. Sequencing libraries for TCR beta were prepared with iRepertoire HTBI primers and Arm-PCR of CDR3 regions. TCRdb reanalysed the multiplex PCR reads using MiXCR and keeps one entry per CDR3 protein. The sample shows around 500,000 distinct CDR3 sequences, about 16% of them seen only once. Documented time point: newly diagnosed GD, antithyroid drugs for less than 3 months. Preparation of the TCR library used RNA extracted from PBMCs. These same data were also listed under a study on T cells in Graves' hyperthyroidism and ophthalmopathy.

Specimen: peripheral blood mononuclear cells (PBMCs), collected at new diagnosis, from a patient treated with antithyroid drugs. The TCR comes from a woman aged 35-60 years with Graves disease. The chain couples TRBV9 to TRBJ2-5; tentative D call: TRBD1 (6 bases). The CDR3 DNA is TGTGCCAGCAGCGTAGAGGACAGCCAAGAGACCCAGTACTTC. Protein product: CASSVEDSQETQYF.